One sample yielded the 31 T cell receptor beta chains listed below, sequenced in a study of blood T cells in healthy people across ages. The use of a sample-barcoded 5' primer and a J-beta primer mix characterized a second PCR of roughly 6 to 11 cycles. TCRdb reprocessed the 5' RACE reads with MiXCR, giving one entry per CDR3 protein. The repertoire consists of over 1,200,000 distinct CDR3 sequences, with almost 60% occurring once and the leading ten covering 6.5% to 8.5%. The specimen was blood. These receptors were taken from a man between 18 and 29 years old in good health.

The chain uses TRBV20-1 and TRBJ2-7, with a weak D call TRBD2 (6 bases). Germline V gives CDR1 DFQATT, CDR2 SNEGSKA (reference sequence). This CDR3 contains 15 residues. The germline V and J ends were trimmed by 5 bases and 3 bases, with 20 bases remaining between them. DNA of the CDR3: TGCAGTGCTTCCTCTCACCGGGAGACATACTACGAGCAGTACTTC. It translates to CSASSHRETYYEQYF.

Points on this clonotype: A much bigger clone sits one base away, suggesting this may be a read error. V is TRBV20-1 and J is TRBJ2-1; maybe TRBD2 (5 bases). The CDR3 spans 17 residues. Deletions cut 4 bases from V and 7 bases from J, with 26 bases between. Germline CDR1 DFQATT, CDR2 SNEGSKA (reference sequence). The CDR3 region has the DNA TGCAGTGCTATTATCATCAGAGGACCCAACGGGGTAAATGAGCAGTTCTTC. Encoded protein: CSAIIIRGPNGVNEQFF.

The J gene is TRBJ2-7, the V gene TRBV6-1; TRBD1 matches 8 bases. This CDR3 contains 12 residues. The ends lost 9 bases at V and 6 bases at J; junction bases unmatched: 7. CDR1 is MNHNS, CDR2 SASEGT, per germline. CDR3 loop: CASKTGAFEQYF. CDR3 bases: TGTGCCAGTAAGACAGGGGCGTTCGAGCAGTACTTC.

The chain recombines TRBV4-2 with TRBJ2-4, with TRBD1 as a possible D gene (6 bases). With the DNA end fitting TRBJ2-7 better, the J assignment may be wrong. The CDR3 covers 14 residues. CDR1 LGHNA and CDR2 YNFKEQ come from the germline V gene. In nucleotides, the CDR3 is TGTGCCAGCAGACCGAAAGGGGGTAGGAACGAGCAGTACTTC. It codes for CASRPKGGRNEQYF.

This sequence joins TRBV29-1 and TRBJ2-3; 7 positions agree with TRBD1. There are 14 residues in the CDR3. The germline CDR1 and CDR2 sequences are SQVTM and ANQGSEA. The ends lost 5 bases at V and 4 bases at J; junction bases unmatched: 9. CDR3 loop: CSVLADRVADTQYF. CDR3 in DNA: TGCAGCGTTCTCGCCGACAGGGTGGCAGATACGCAGTATTTT.

The chain carries TRBV4-2 and TRBJ1-1; no firm D call. The CDR3 runs to 11 residues. V lost 0 bases and J lost 7, with 3 bases in between. CDR1 LGHNA and CDR2 YNFKEQ come from the germline V gene. The CDR3 bases are TGTGCCAGCAGCCAAGATTTTGAAGCTTTCTTT. This encodes CASSQDFEAFF.

This clonotype turned up a few times. The chain couples TRBV4-1 to TRBJ2-1, with D possibly being TRBD2 (6 bases). This CDR3 region has 16 residues. Trimming removed 2 bases from V and 0 bases from J, with 11 bases in between. Germline loops: CDR1 MGHRA, CDR2 YSYEKL. CDR3 coding DNA: TGCGCCAGCAGCCAATTTGGGGGGTACTCCTACAATGAGCAGTTCTTC. Translation: CASSQFGGYSYNEQFF.

The chain links TRBV11-2 to TRBJ1-6, with a weak D call TRBD1 (5 bases). CDR1 and CDR2 (germline): SGHAT, FQNNGV. Trimming shortened V by 1 base and J by 13 bases, and 17 bases separated the two germline ends. The length of the CDR3 is 15 residues. CDR3 sequence: CASSLVRIVGLPLHF. The CDR3, as DNA: TGTGCCAGCAGCTTAGTTCGGATAGTGGGACTTCCCCTCCACTTT.

This clonotype was seen just once. This chain's CDR3 is CASSGITSNYEQYF. Here the CDR3 DNA reads TGTGCCAGCAGTGGAATAACTAGTAACTACGAGCAGTACTTC. This chain links TRBV6-1 with TRBJ2-7, with D perhaps TRBD2 (5 bases). CDR1 and CDR2 from the germline V gene are MNHNS and SASEGT. The germline V and J ends were trimmed by 4 bases and 3 bases, with 13 bases remaining between them. The CDR3 runs to 14 residues.

V usage is TRBV5-1 and J usage is TRBJ2-4; D might be TRBD1 (6 bases). The end of the DNA aligns better with TRBJ2-7, so the J call may be wrong. The CDR3 is 15 residues long. CDR1 and CDR2 from the germline V gene are SGHRS and YFSETQ. CDR3: CASSLEGGSLYEQYF. CDR3 DNA sequence: TGCGCCAGCAGCTTGGAAGGGGGATCCCTTTACGAGCAGTACTTC.

The chain recombines TRBV10-1 with TRBJ1-1, with D maybe TRBD1 (6 bases). V was pared by 4 bases and J by 8 bases, with 20 bases between. There are 15 residues in the CDR3. CDR1 and CDR2 (germline): WNHNN, SYGVQD (reference sequence). Written as DNA, the CDR3 is TGCGCCAGCAGTGCCGGCAGGGGCTTGATGGGCGAAGCTTTCTTT. Protein: CASSAGRGLMGEAFF.

This clonotype was picked up a small number of times. V and J are TRBV7-9 and TRBJ2-4; a possible D gene is TRBD1 (5 bases). Judging by the DNA end, TRBJ2-7 fits better; the J call may be wrong. Looked up from germline, CDR1 is SEHNR and CDR2 is FQNEAQ (reference sequence). The CDR3 sequence is 14 residues long. The CDR3 nucleotides are TGTGCCAGCAGCTTACCCTCGACAGTATACGAGCAGTACTTC. Translation gives CASSLPSTVYEQYF.

The gene calls are TRBV20-1 and TRBJ1-5, with D unresolved. Per germline, CDR1 DFQATT and CDR2 SNEGSKA (reference sequence). The germline V and J ends were trimmed by 0 bases and 0 bases, with 6 bases remaining between them. The CDR3 runs to 14 residues. This CDR3 reads CSARDAASNQPQHF. DNA of the CDR3: TGCAGTGCTAGAGACGCGGCTAGCAATCAGCCCCAGCATTTT.

The rearrangement joins TRBV6-6 to TRBJ2-3; TRBD1 matches 9 bases. The J segment lost 2 bases and the V segment lost 2 bases, leaving 5 bases of the junction unmatched. Germline CDR1 is MNHNY and CDR2 is SVGAGI (reference sequence). The CDR3 sequence is 16 residues long. CDR3 amino acids: CASSYGTGWDTDTQYF. CDR3 bases: TGTGCCAGCAGTTACGGGACAGGGTGGGACACAGATACGCAGTATTTT.

The DNA for the CDR3 is TGTGCCAGCAGCTTTAGTTCCGGGGACGAGCAGTACTTC. Its protein is CASSFSSGDEQYF. This chain connects TRBV7-9 to TRBJ2-7; TRBD2 is a possible D gene (5 bases). V was cut by 3 bases and J by 5 bases, with 11 bases left in between. CDR3 length: 13 residues. Looked up from germline, CDR1 is SEHNR and CDR2 is FQNEAQ (reference sequence).

The CDR3 sequence is CASSLDKQGLMETQYF. As DNA, the CDR3 is TGTGCCAGCAGCTTAGATAAGCAGGGGTTGATGGAGACCCAGTACTTC. The rearrangement uses TRBV7-2 and TRBJ2-7; D perhaps matches TRBD1 (6 bases). With the DNA end fitting TRBJ2-5 better, the J assignment may be wrong. Germline CDR1 and CDR2: SGHTA and FQGNSA. The CDR3 is 16 amino acids.

This clonotype was seen once. The chain is built from TRBV7-6 and TRBJ2-1, with 8 bases aligning to TRBD2. Looked up from germline, CDR1 is SGHVS and CDR2 is FNYEAQ. The CDR3 loop spans 17 amino acids. The junction had 6 bases not matched to a gene; V was cut back by 1 base and J by 1 base. The DNA for the CDR3 is TGTGCCAGCAGCTTAGACCGAGCGGGAGCTTCCTACAATGAGCAGTTCTTC. Amino acid sequence: CASSLDRAGASYNEQFF.

There are a few counts of this clonotype. The rearrangement uses TRBV10-3 and TRBJ2-4; 10 positions agree with TRBD1. The DNA matches TRBJ2-7 better at its end, which makes the J call doubtful. Germline values: CDR1 ENHRY, CDR2 SYGVKD. The CDR3 loop spans 12 amino acids. CDR3: CATGTGVYEQYF. As DNA, the CDR3 is TGTGCCACGGGGACAGGGGTCTACGAGCAGTACTTC.

The chain has TRBV29-1 and TRBJ2-1, with TRBD2 as a possible D gene (5 bases). Germline V gene data show CDR1 as SQVTM and CDR2 as ANQGSEA. Trimming stripped 0 bases from V and 9 bases from J, with 6 bases between. CDR3 size: 11 residues. The CDR3 bases are TGCAGCGTTGAAGACCGGGGTGAGCAGTTCTTC. Protein: CSVEDRGEQFF.

The chain links TRBV15 to TRBJ2-3; a possible D gene is TRBD1 (6 bases). V lost 8 bases and J 6 bases, leaving 21 bases between the germline ends. The germline gives CDR1 LNHNV, CDR2 YYDKDF (reference sequence). CDR3 size: 15 residues. The CDR3, as DNA: TGTGCCACCCTCGGCAGGGGCAGCCCAGGGGATACGCAGTATTTT. This gives the protein CATLGRGSPGDTQYF.

This rearrangement joins TRBV20-1 to TRBJ1-2; possible D gene TRBD1, 6 bases. V lost 3 bases and J lost 2, with 16 bases in between. Germline V gives CDR1 DFQATT, CDR2 SNEGSKA (reference sequence). The length of the CDR3 is 15 residues. In DNA form, the CDR3 reads TGCAGTGCTAGGCGAGGAGGGGGGGCGAACTATGGCTACACCTTC. Translation: CSARRGGGANYGYTF.

This clonotype appeared a few times. The genes are TRBV7-9 and TRBJ2-7; TRBD1 matches at 10 bases. J gave up 4 bases and V 0 bases, and 3 bases lay outside the gene matches. From germline, CDR1 is SEHNR and CDR2 FQNEAQ (reference sequence). CDR3 size: 15 residues. The chain's CDR3 is CASSLATGGRYEQYF. The CDR3, as DNA: TGTGCCAGCAGCTTAGCGACAGGGGGCAGGTACGAGCAGTACTTC.

This clonotype was detected only a few times. The rearrangement links TRBV7-8 to TRBJ2-3; a possible D gene is TRBD1 (5 bases). Germline assignment: CDR1 SGHVS and CDR2 FQNEAQ. V was shortened by 5 bases and J by 1 base, with 16 bases between the two germline ends. This CDR3 is 16 amino acids long. CDR3 residues: CASSPHAVRGTDTQYF. CDR3 sequence (DNA): TGTGCCAGCAGCCCCCATGCCGTCAGGGGCACAGATACGCAGTATTTT.

This clonotype occurred a few times. CDR3 nucleotides: TGTGCCAGCAGCGCCGGGACTAGCGGGGGGCGATCCTACAATGAGCAGTTCTTC. The encoded protein is CASSAGTSGGRSYNEQFF. The rearrangement links TRBV7-9 to TRBJ2-1; 15 nucleotides agree with TRBD2. This CDR3 spans 18 amino acids. V was clipped by 5 bases and J by 1 base; unmatched bases: 6. In germline, CDR1 is SEHNR, CDR2 FQNEAQ (reference sequence).

The chain combines TRBV12-3 or TRBV12-4 with TRBJ2-7; D may be TRBD2 (5 bases). The CDR3 contains 16 residues. Trimming cost V 4 bases and J 5 bases, with 21 bases left between them. CDR3 DNA sequence: TGTGCCAGCAGTTCCTCTTCAACGGGAACTGTCCACGAGCAGTACTTC. Protein: CASSSSSTGTVHEQYF.

As regards this clonotype: A much larger clone sits a single nucleotide away, making a read error possible. This chain uses TRBV2 with TRBJ2-1; D remains ambiguous. Germline V CDR1 and CDR2: SNHLY, FYNNEI. The CDR3 totals 14 residues. Deletions cut 7 bases from V and 13 bases from J, with 23 bases between. In nucleotides, the CDR3 is TGTGCCAGCAAGTTGGTAATAGCATCGGAGACCCAGTTCTTC. This gives the protein CASKLVIASETQFF.

The CDR3 bases are TGTGCCAGCTTAAACAGGGGGAATAACTATGGCTACACCTTC. Translation gives CASLNRGNNYGYTF. The rearrangement joins TRBV6-1 to TRBJ1-2; 8 nucleotides match TRBD1. This CDR3 is 14 amino acids long. With V trimmed by 8 bases and J by 1 base, 6 bases remained unmatched. Germline CDR1 MNHNS, CDR2 SASEGT.

A single count supports this clonotype. J is TRBJ2-6 and V is TRBV6-1, with TRBD2 as a possible D gene (7 bases). The germline V gene has CDR1 MNHNS and CDR2 SASEGT. The V end lost 6 bases, the J end lost 0 bases, and 21 bases lay between the germline ends. The CDR3 length is 19 residues. The CDR3 nucleotides are TGTGCCAGCAGCACCGCGGGGGCGTTGGCTTCCTCTGGGGCCAACGTCCTGACTTTC. Translating gives CASSTAGALASSGANVLTF.

The chain couples TRBV6-6 to TRBJ2-1; D ambiguous. Trimming cost V 2 bases and J 7 bases, with 12 bases left between them. There are 14 residues in the CDR3. The germline V gene encodes CDR1 MNHNY and CDR2 SVGAGI (reference sequence). The CDR3 loop reads CASSYRPYSNEQFF. The CDR3 nucleotides read TGTGCCAGCAGTTACCGCCCCTACTCAAATGAGCAGTTCTTC.

The chain links TRBV5-5 to TRBJ2-1, with D maybe TRBD1 (5 bases). V shed 1 base and J shed 5 bases, with 10 bases lying between them. The germline CDR1 and CDR2 sequences are SGHKS and YYEKEE (reference sequence). CDR3 size: 14 residues. The CDR3 bases are TGTGCCAGCAGCTTGAAACAGGAGAACAATGAGCAGTTCTTC. Translation: CASSLKQENNEQFF. The whole variable domain, remainder taken from reference TRBV5-5 and TRBJ2-1, is DAGVTQSPTHLIKTRGQQVTLRCSPISGHKSVSWYQQVLGQGPQFIFQYYEKEERGRGNFPDRFSARQFPNYSSELNVNALLLGDSALYLCASSLKQENNEQFFGPGTRLTVL.

This clonotype was seen more than once but under ten times. The V and J genes are TRBV29-1 and TRBJ2-1; tentatively, D is TRBD1 or TRBD2 (5 bases each). The CDR3 spans 12 residues. V was trimmed by 7 bases and J by 3 bases, leaving 10 bases between them. Germline V gene lookup returns CDR1 SQVTM and CDR2 ANQGSEA. CDR3 nucleotides: TGCAGCGCTGGGACGGTCTACAATGAGCAGTTCTTC. It translates to CSAGTVYNEQFF.